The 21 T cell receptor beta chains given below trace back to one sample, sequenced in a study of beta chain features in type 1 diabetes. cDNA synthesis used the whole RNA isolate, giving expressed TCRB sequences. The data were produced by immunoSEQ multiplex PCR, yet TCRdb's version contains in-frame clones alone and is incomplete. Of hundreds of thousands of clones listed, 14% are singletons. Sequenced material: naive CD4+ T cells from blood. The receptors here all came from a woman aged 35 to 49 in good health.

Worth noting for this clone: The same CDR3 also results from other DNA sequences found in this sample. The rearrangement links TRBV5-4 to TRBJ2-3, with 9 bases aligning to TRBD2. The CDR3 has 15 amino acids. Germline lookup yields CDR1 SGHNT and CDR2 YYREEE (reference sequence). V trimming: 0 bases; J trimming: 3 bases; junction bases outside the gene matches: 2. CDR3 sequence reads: CASSLVGLATDTQYF. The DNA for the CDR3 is TGTGCCAGCAGCTTGGTGGGACTAGCTACAGATACGCAGTATTTT. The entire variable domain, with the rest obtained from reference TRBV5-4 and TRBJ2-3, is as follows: ETGVTQSPTHLIKTRGQQVTLRCSSQSGHNTVSWYQQALGQGPQFIFQYYREEENGRGNFPPRFSGLQFPNYSSELNVNALELDDSALYLCASSLVGLATDTQYFGPGTRLTVL.

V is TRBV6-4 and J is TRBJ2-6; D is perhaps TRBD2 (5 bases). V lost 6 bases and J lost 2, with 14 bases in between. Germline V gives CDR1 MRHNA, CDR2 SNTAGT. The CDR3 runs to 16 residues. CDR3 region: CASSAGMRAGANVLTF. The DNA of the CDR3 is TGTGCCAGCAGCGCCGGTATGAGGGCTGGGGCCAACGTCCTGACTTTC.

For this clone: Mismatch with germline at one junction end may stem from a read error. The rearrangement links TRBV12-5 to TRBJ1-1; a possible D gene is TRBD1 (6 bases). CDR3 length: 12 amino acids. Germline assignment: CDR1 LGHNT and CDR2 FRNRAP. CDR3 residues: CASGLVQGRLLF. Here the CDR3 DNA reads TGTGCTAGTGGTTTGGTACAGGGCAGGCTTCTCTTT.

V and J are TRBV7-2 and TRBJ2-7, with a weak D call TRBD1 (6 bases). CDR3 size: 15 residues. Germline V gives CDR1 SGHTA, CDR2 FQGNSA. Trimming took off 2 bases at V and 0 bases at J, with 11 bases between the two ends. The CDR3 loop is CASSLRQGSSYEQYF. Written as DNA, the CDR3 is TGTGCCAGCAGCTTAAGGCAGGGGAGCTCCTACGAGCAGTACTTC.

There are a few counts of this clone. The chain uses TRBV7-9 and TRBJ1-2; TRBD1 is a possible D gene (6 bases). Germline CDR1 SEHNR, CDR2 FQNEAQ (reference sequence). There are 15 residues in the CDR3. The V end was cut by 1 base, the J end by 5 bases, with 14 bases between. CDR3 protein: CASSLGGGDGYGYTF. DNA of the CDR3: TGTGCCAGCAGCTTAGGTGGGGGCGATGGATATGGCTACACCTTC.

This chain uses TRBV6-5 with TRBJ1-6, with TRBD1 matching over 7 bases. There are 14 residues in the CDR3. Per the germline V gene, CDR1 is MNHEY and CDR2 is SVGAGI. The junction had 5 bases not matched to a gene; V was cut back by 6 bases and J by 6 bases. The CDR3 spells CASSPRDSNSPLHF. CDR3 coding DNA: TGTGCCAGCAGCCCCCGGGACAGTAATTCACCCCTCCACTTT.

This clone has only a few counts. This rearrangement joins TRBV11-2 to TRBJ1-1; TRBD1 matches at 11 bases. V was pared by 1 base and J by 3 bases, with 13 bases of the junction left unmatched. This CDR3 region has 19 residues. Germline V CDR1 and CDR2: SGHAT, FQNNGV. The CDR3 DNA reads TGTGCCAGCAGCTTAGGAATCTGGACAGGGGGCATAGCATACACTGAAGCTTTCTTT. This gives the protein CASSLGIWTGGIAYTEAFF.

The CDR3 nucleotides read TGTGCCAGCAGTTTGGGGGGGGCGGTTGGCCATGGCTACACCTTC. It encodes CASSLGGAVGHGYTF. The V call is TRBV27, the J call TRBJ1-2; a weak D match, TRBD1 (6 bases). V shed 3 bases and J shed 6 bases, with 17 bases lying between them. CDR1 and CDR2 from the germline V gene are MNHEY and SMNVEV (reference sequence). The CDR3 sequence is 15 residues long.

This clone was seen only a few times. DNA of the CDR3: TGCGCCAGCAGCCATATCAATCAGCCCCAGCATTTT. This encodes CASSHINQPQHF. The chain has TRBV4-1 and TRBJ1-5; D gene ambiguous. CDR1 and CDR2 (germline): MGHRA, YSYEKL. This CDR3 comprises 12 residues. Trimming stripped 3 bases from V and 3 bases from J, with 3 bases between.

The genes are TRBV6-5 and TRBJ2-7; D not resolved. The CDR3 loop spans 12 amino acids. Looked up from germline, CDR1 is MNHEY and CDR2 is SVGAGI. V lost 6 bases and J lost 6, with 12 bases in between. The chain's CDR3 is CASRLNPGEQYF. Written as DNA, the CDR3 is TGTGCCAGCAGGCTAAATCCGGGCGAGCAGTACTTC.

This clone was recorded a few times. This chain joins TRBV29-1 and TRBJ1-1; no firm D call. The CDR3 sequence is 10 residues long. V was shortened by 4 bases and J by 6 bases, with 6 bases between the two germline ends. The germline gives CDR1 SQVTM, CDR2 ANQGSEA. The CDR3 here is CSVGEAEAFF. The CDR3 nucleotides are TGCAGCGTTGGGGAGGCTGAAGCTTTCTTT. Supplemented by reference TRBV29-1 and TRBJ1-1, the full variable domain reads SAVISQKPSRDICQRGTSLTIQCQVDSQVTMMFWYRQQPGQSLTLIATANQGSEATYESGFVIDKFPISRPNLTFSTLTVSNMSPEDSSIYLCSVGEAEAFFGQGTRLTVV.

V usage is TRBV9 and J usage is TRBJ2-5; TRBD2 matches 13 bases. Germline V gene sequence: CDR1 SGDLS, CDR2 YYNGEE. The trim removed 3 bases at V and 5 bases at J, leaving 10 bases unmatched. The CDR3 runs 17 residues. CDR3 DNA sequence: TGTGCCAGCAGCGCACTAGCGGGGGGGATTGCGTGGGAGACCCAGTACTTC. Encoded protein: CASSALAGGIAWETQYF.

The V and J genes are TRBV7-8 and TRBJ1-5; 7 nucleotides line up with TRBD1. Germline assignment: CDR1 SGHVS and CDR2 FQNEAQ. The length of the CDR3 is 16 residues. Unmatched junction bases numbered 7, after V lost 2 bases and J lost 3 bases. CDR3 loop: CASSLRVGQINQPQHF. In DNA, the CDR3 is TGTGCCAGCAGCTTAAGGGTGGGACAGATCAATCAGCCCCAGCATTTT.

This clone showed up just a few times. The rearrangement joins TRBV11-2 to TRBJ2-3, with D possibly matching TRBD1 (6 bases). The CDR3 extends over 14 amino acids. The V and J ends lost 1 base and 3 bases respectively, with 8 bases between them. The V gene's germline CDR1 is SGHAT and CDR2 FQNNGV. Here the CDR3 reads CASSLVRGTDTQYF. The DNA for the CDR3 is TGTGCCAGCAGCTTAGTCAGGGGAACAGATACGCAGTATTTT.

CDR3 in DNA: TGTGCCAGCCGACCCCGACTAGCGGAATACAATGAGCAGTTCTTC. As protein: CASRPRLAEYNEQFF. V usage is TRBV27 and J usage is TRBJ2-1, with 9 bases lining up with TRBD2. From germline, CDR1 is MNHEY and CDR2 SMNVEV (reference sequence). The CDR3 extends over 15 amino acids. The V gene end was trimmed by 8 bases and the J gene end by 4 bases; junction bases not matched to a gene: 9.

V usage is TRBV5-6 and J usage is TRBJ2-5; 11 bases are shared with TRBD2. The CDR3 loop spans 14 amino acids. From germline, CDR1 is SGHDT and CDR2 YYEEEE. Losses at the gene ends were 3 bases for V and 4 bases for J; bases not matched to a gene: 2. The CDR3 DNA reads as TGTGCCAGCAGCTCTGGGACTAGCGGAGAGACCCAGTACTTC. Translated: CASSSGTSGETQYF. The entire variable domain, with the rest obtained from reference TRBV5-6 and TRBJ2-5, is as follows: DAGVTQSPTHLIKTRGQQVTLRCSPKSGHDTVSWYQQALGQGPQFIFQYYEEEERQRGNFPDRFSGHQFPNYSSELNVNALLLGDSALYLCASSSGTSGETQYFGPGTRLLVL.

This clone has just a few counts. CDR3 DNA sequence: TGTGCCAGCAACCCGGGACAGCCGAACACTGAAGCTTTCTTT. Translated: CASNPGQPNTEAFF. The V and J genes are TRBV28 and TRBJ1-1, with 7 bases fitting TRBD1. The trim removed 7 bases at V and 1 base at J, leaving 6 bases unmatched. The CDR3 totals 14 residues. The germline V gene has CDR1 MDHEN and CDR2 SYDVKM.

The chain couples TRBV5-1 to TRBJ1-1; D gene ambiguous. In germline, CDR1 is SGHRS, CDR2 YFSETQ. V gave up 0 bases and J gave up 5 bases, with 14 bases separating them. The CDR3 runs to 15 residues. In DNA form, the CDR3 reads TGCGCCAGCAGCTTGGACGGGGTAAGAAGGACTGAAGCTTTCTTT. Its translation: CASSLDGVRRTEAFF.

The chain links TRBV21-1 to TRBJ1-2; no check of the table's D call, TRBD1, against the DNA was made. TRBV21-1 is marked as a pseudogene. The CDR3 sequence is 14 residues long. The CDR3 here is CASSKDRANYGYTF. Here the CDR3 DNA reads TGTGCCAGCAGCAAAGACAGGGCCAACTATGGCTACACCTTC.

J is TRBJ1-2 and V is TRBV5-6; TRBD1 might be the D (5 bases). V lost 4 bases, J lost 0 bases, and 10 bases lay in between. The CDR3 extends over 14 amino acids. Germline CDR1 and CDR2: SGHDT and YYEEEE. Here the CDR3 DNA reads TGTGCCAGCAGCCGGAGGGGCTCTAACTATGGCTACACCTTC. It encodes CASSRRGSNYGYTF.

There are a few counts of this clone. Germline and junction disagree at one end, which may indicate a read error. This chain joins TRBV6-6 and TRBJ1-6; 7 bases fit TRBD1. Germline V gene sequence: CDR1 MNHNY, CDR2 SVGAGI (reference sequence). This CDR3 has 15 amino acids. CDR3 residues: CASSARPGQPTFIRF. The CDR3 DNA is TGTGCCAGCAGTGCCCGACCGGGACAGCCCACTTTCATCCGCTTT.